These T cell receptor beta chains were read from a single sample in a study of glioma-infiltrating T cells after dendritic cell vaccination. The repertoire was sequenced with immunoSEQ multiplex PCR; TCRdb's copy has only in-frame clones and lacks some. The sample records approximately 91,000 clones, approximately 78% being singletons. This material consisted of blood, taken after dendritic cell vaccination. The receptors here all came from a human donor with glioblastoma. Both conserved end residues are part of each CDR3. A D gene is named only where the DNA matches it firmly. Clone size appears in some rows only: once, few, many, or a class for an expanded clone.

V gene	clone size	D gene	J gene	CDR3 protein	CDR3 DNA
TRBV5-1	NA	TRBD1	TRBJ1-1	CASSYAQGITEAFF	TGCGCCAGCAGCTACGCACAGGGGATCACTGAAGCTTTCTTT
TRBV5-1	NA	NA	TRBJ2-5	CASSLFSQQETQYF	TGCGCCAGCAGCTTGTTCTCTCAGCAAGAGACCCAGTACTTC
TRBV7-9	NA	TRBD1	TRBJ1-1	CASSLLAPPGQGNTEAFF	TGTGCCAGCAGCCTCCTGGCCCCACCAGGACAGGGGAACACTGAAGCTTTCTTT
TRBV29-1	NA	NA	TRBJ2-1	CSVANNEQFF	TGCAGCGTTGCAAATAATGAGCAGTTCTTC
TRBV25-1	NA	TRBD1	TRBJ1-1	CASSAPWTGNTEAFF	TGTGCCAGCAGTGCACCATGGACAGGGAACACTGAAGCTTTCTTT
TRBV7-8	NA	TRBD1	TRBJ2-3	CASSSRQGSTDTQYF	TGTGCCAGCAGCTCCAGACAGGGGAGCACAGATACGCAGTATTTT
TRBV7-2	once	NA	TRBJ1-1	CASSFIMNTEAFF	TGTGCCAGCAGCTTTATAATGAACACTGAAGCTTTCTTT
TRBV18	NA	TRBD1	TRBJ2-7	CASSPATGADYEQYF	TGTGCCAGCTCACCCGCGACAGGGGCGGACTACGAGCAGTACTTC
TRBV11-2	once	TRBD2	TRBJ2-2	CAAGGGFGELFF	TGTGCCGCTGGGGGGGGATTCGGGGAGCTGTTTTTT
TRBV6-5	few	NA	TRBJ1-6	CASSYGGVNNSPLHF	TGTGCCAGCAGTTACGGGGGGGTAAATAATTCACCCCTCCACTTT
TRBV18	NA	NA	TRBJ1-2	CASSPGQTNYGYTF	TGTGCCAGCTCACCCGGACAGACTAACTATGGCTACACCTTC
TRBV10-3	NA	NA	TRBJ1-1	CASRASTVNTEAFF	TGTGCCAGCAGAGCCTCAACAGTGAACACTGAAGCTTTCTTT
TRBV29-1	NA	TRBD2	TRBJ2-1	CSVRLAARSYNEQFF	TGCAGCGTGCGACTAGCGGCTCGGTCCTACAATGAGCAGTTCTTC
TRBV29-1	NA	TRBD2	TRBJ2-2	CSAVGGRLTGELFF	TGCAGCGCAGTGGGCGGGAGGCTCACCGGGGAGCTGTTTTTT